One T cell receptor (beta chain) is described in this entry. Its antigen is currently unknown. Other DNA sequences from this sample encode an identical CDR3 as well. Germline V CDR1 and CDR2: SGHRS, YFSETQ. The CDR3 covers 16 residues. The J segment lost 0 bases and the V segment lost 2 bases, leaving 4 bases of the junction unmatched. The data belong to a study of T cell responses to AZD1222 COVID-19 vaccine. Overall study findings and caveats: Clonal diversity was possibly underestimated, and the donors were mostly white British, with more females.

Sequenced by immunoSEQ multiplex PCR; TCRdb stores in-frame clones only, minus some. The table records roughly 93,000 clones, under 90% of them present only once. The chain combines TRBV5-1 with TRBJ1-1; 10 bases are a match to TRBD1. This clonotype was obtained from an adult in good health. The starting material was peripheral blood, obtained on day 0 of AZD1222 vaccination. The chain's CDR3 is CASSLGTGVMNTEAFF. CDR3 nucleotide sequence: TGCGCCAGCAGCTTAGGGACAGGGGTCATGAACACTGAAGCTTTCTTT.